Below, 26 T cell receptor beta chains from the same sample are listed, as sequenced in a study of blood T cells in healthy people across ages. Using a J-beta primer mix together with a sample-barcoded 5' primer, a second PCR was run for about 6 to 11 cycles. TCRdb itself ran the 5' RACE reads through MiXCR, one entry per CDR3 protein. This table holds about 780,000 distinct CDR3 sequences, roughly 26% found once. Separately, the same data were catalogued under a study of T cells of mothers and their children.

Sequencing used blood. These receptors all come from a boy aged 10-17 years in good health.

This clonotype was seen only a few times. The CDR3 reads CASSQLSGGSSGNTIYF. DNA of the CDR3: TGCGCCAGCAGCCAGCTTTCTGGGGGCTCCTCTGGAAACACCATATATTTT. The gene calls are TRBV4-1 and TRBJ1-3; a weak D match, TRBD1 (6 bases). This CDR3 has 17 amino acids. Germline V gene sequence: CDR1 MGHRA, CDR2 YSYEKL. V lost 3 bases and J 0 bases, leaving 15 bases between the germline ends.

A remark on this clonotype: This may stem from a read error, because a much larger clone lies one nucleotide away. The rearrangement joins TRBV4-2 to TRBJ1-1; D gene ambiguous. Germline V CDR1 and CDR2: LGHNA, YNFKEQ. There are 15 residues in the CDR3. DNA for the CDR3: TGTACCAGCAGCCAAGGATTGGAAAGGAACACTGAAGCTTTCTTT. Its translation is CTSSQGLERNTEAFF.

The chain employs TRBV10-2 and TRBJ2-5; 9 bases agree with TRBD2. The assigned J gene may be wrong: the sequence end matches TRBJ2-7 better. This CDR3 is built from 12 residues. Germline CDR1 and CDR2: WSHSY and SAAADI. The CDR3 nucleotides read TGCGCCAGCGGCGGACTAGCGCGCGAGCAGTACTTC. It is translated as CASGGLAREQYF.

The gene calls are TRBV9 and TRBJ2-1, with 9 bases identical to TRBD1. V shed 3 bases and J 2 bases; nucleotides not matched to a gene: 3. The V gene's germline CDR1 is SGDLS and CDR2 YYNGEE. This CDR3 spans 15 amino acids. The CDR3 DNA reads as TGTGCCAGCAGCGCCGACAGGGGGGCCTACAATGAGCAGTTCTTC. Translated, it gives CASSADRGAYNEQFF.

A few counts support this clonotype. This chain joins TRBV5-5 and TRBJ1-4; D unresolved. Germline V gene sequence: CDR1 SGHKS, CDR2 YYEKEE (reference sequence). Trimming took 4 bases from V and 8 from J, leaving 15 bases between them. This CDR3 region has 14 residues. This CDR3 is CASSLLGPPEKLFF. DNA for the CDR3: TGTGCCAGCAGCCTTCTAGGGCCCCCAGAAAAACTGTTTTTT.

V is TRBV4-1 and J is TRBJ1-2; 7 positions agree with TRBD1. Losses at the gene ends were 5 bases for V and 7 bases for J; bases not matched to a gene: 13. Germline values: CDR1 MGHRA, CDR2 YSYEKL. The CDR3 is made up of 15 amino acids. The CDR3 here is CASSGGDRGLSGYTF. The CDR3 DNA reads TGCGCCAGCAGCGGGGGGGACAGAGGGTTAAGTGGCTACACCTTC.

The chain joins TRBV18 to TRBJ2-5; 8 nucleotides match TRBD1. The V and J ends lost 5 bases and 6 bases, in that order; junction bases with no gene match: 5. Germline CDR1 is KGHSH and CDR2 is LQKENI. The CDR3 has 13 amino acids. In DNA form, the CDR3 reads TGTGCCAGCTCAGCGGGACAGGATCAGACCCAGTACTTC. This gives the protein CASSAGQDQTQYF.

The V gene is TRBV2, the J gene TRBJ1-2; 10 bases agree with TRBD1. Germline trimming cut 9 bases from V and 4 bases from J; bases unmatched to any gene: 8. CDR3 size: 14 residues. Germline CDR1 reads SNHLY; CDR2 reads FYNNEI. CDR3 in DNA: TGTGCCAGTTCGGGGACAGGGGCGTCCTATGGCTACACCTTC. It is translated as CASSGTGASYGYTF.

Written as DNA, the CDR3 is TGTGCCAGCCAGAAAGAACGGGAGTATTGGAATGAGCAGTTCTTC. Translation gives CASQKEREYWNEQFF. This rearrangement joins TRBV28 to TRBJ2-1, with D perhaps TRBD2 (6 bases). This CDR3 region has 15 residues. V was pared by 8 bases and J by 7 bases, with 21 bases between. The germline V gene encodes CDR1 MDHEN and CDR2 SYDVKM.

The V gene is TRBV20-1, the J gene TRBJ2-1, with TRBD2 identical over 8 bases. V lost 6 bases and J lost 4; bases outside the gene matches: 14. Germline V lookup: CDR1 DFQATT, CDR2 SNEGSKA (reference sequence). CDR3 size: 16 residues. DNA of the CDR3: TGCAGTGCCCTTAACCGGGGGGGGGAACTATACAATGAGCAGTTCTTC. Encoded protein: CSALNRGGELYNEQFF.

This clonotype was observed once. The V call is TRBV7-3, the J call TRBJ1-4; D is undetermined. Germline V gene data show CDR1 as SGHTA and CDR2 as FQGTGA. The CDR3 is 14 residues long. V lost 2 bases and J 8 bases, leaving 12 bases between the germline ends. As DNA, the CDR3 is TGTGCCAGCAGCTTATTCCCGGATGGCGAAAAACTGTTTTTT. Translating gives CASSLFPDGEKLFF.

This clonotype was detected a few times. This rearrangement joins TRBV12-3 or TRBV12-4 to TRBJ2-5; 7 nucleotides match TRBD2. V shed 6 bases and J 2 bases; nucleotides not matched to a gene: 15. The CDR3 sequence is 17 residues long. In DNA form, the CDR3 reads TGTGCCAGCAGCCCAAATGGGGGGGGGAATTTACAAGAGACCCAGTACTTC. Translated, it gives CASSPNGGGNLQETQYF.

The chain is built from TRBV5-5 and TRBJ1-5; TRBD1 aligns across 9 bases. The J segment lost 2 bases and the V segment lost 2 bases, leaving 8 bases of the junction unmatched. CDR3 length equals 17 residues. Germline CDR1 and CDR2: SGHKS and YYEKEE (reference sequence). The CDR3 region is CASSLAGTGLGNQPQHF. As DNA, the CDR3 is TGTGCCAGCAGCTTAGCCGGGACAGGGTTGGGCAATCAGCCCCAGCATTTT. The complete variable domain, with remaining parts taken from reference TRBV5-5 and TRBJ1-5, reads DAGVTQSPTHLIKTRGQQVTLRCSPISGHKSVSWYQQVLGQGPQFIFQYYEKEERGRGNFPDRFSARQFPNYSSELNVNALLLGDSALYLCASSLAGTGLGNQPQHFGDGTRLSIL.

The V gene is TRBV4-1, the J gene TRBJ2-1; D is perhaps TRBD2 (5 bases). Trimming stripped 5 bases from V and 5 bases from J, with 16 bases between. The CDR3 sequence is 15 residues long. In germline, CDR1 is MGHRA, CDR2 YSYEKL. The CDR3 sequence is CASSTHWTGNNEQFF. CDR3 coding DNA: TGCGCCAGCAGCACCCACTGGACTGGAAACAATGAGCAGTTCTTC.

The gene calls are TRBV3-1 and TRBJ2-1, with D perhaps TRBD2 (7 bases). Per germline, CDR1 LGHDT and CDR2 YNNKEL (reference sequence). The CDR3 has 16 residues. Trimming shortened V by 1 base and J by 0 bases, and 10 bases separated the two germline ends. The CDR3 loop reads CASSQGGGPSYNEQFF. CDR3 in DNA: TGTGCCAGCAGCCAAGGGGGGGGCCCCTCCTACAATGAGCAGTTCTTC.

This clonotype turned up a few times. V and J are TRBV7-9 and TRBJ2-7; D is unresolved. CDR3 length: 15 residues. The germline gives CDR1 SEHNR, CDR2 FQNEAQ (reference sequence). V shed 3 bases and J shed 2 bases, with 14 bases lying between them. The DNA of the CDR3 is TGTGCCAGCAGCTTGGGCCCGAGAGCCCCCTACGAGCAGTACTTC. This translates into CASSLGPRAPYEQYF.

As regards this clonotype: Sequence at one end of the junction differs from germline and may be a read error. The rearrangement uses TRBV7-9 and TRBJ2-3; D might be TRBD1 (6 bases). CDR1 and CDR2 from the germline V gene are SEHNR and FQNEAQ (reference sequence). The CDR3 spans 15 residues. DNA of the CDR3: TGTGCCGGCAGCTTATCGGCAGGGGTTACAGATACGCAGTATTTT. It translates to CAGSLSAGVTDTQYF.

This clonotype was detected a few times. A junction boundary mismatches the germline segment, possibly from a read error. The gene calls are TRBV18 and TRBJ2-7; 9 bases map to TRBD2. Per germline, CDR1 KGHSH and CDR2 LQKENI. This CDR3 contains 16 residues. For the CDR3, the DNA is TGTGCCAGCTCACCTCAAAGCGGGGGGTCCTCCTACGAGCAGCACTTC. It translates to CASSPQSGGSSYEQHF.

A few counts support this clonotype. Written as DNA, the CDR3 is TGTGCCAGCAGCGGGTGGGACTCCTACGAGCAGTACTTC. Translating it yields CASSGWDSYEQYF. This chain links TRBV7-3 with TRBJ2-1; D is ambiguous. Near its end, the DNA agrees better with TRBJ2-7, so the J call may be wrong. This CDR3 contains 13 residues. Germline CDR1 SGHTA, CDR2 FQGTGA.

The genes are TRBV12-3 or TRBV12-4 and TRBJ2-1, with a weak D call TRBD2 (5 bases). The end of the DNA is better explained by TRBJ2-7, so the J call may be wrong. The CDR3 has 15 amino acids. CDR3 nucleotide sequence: TGTGCCAGCAGACGGAATGGACTTGTCGGAAATGAGCAGTACTTC. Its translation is CASRRNGLVGNEQYF.

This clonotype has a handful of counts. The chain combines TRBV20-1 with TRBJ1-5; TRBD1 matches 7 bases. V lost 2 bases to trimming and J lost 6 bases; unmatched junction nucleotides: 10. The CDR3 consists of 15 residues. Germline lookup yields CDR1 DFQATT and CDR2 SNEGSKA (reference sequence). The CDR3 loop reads CSARRVGGGSQPQHF. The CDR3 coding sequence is TGCAGTGCTAGAAGGGTCGGAGGGGGCAGTCAGCCCCAGCATTTT.

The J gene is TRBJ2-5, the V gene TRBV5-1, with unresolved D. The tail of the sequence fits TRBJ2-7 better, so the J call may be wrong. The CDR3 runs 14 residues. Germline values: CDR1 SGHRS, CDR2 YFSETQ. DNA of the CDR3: TGCGCCAGCAGCTTGGACGGCAGGCTCTACGAGCAGTACTTC. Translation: CASSLDGRLYEQYF.

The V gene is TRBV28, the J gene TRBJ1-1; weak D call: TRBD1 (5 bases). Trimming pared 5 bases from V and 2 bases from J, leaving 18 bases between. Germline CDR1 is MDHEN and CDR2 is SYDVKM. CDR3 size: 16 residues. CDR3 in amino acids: CASSATTGLHNTEAFF. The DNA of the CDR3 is TGTGCCAGCAGTGCTACAACGGGACTGCACAACACTGAAGCTTTCTTT.

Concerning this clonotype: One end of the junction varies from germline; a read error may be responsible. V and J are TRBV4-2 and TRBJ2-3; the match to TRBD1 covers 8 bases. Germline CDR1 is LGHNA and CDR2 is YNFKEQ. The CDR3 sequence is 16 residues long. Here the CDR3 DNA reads TGTGCCAGCAGCCAAGTTTCGGCAGGGGGCACAGATAGGCAGTATTTT. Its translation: CASSQVSAGGTDRQYF.

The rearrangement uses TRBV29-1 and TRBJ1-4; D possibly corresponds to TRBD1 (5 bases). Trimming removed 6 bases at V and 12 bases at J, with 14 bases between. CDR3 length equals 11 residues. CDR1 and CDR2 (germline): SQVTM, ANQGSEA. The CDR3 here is CSVPKSGQLFF. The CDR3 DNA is TGCAGCGTGCCCAAATCAGGGCAACTGTTTTTT. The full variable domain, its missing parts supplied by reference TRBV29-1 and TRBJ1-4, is SAVISQKPSRDICQRGTSLTIQCQVDSQVTMMFWYRQQPGQSLTLIATANQGSEATYESGFVIDKFPISRPNLTFSTLTVSNMSPEDSSIYLCSVPKSGQLFFGSGTQLSVL.

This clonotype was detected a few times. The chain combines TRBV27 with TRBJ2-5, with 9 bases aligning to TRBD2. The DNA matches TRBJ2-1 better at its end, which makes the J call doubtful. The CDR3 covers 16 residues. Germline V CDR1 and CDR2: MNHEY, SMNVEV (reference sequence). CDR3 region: CASSLRPSGVNNEQFF. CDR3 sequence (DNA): TGTGCCAGCAGTTTAAGGCCTAGCGGGGTGAACAATGAGCAGTTCTTC.